Following are 31 T cell receptor beta chains from one sample sequenced in a study of blood T cell repertoires in COVID-19. Here immunoSEQ multiplex PCR was the method, and the copy in TCRdb shows in-frame clones only, minus some. In the table there are roughly 100,000 clones, around 87% of which are singletons. The sequenced sample was peripheral blood. All receptors come from a woman aged 45 to 65 with COVID-19, enrolled during active disease.

The J gene is TRBJ1-5, the V gene TRBV9, with a possible D match to TRBD1 (5 bases). V was shortened by 3 bases and J by 7 bases, with 14 bases between the two germline ends. The CDR3 spans 14 residues. Germline-derived CDR1 and CDR2 are SGDLS and YYNGEE. The CDR3 DNA reads as TGTGCCAGCAGCGCAGCACAGGTAGGGCAGCCCCAGCATTTT. This codes for CASSAAQVGQPQHF. The full variable domain, completed using reference TRBV9 and TRBJ1-5, is DSGVTQTPKHLITATGQRVTLRCSPRSGDLSVYWYQQSLDQGLQFLIQYYNGEERAKGNILERFSAQQFPDLHSELNLSSLELGDSALYFCASSAAQVGQPQHFGDGTRLSIL.

This clone has a handful of counts. The chain is built from TRBV21-1 and TRBJ1-1; TRBD1 was called by the table and not checked on the DNA. TRBV21-1 is marked as a pseudogene. This CDR3 contains 14 residues. The DNA for the CDR3 is TGTGCCAGCAGCAAAAAAATTCAGTACACTGAAGCTTTCTTT. This sequence encodes CASSKKIQYTEAFF.

The chain uses TRBV3-1 (or the pseudogene TRBV3-2) and TRBJ1-3; no clear D. V gave up 2 bases and J gave up 0 bases, with 8 bases separating them. The CDR3 is 15 residues long. Germline V lookup: CDR1 LGHDT, CDR2 YNNKEL (reference sequence). The DNA of the CDR3 is TGTGCCAGCAGCCAAAAGACTGTCTCTGGAAACACCATATATTTT. Amino acid sequence: CASSQKTVSGNTIYF.

The chain carries TRBV29-1 and TRBJ1-2; D not certain. V was pared by 3 bases and J by 2 bases, with 16 bases between. Germline V lookup: CDR1 SQVTM, CDR2 ANQGSEA. This CDR3 has 15 residues. In DNA form, the CDR3 reads TGCAGCGTTGATAACCCCCAGGAAAGCAACTATGGCTACACCTTC. Translating gives CSVDNPQESNYGYTF.

The chain employs TRBV6-2 or TRBV6-3 and TRBJ1-4; 9 positions match TRBD1. Per germline, CDR1 MNHEY and CDR2 SVGEGT. The V gene end was trimmed by 4 bases and the J gene end by 8 bases; junction bases not matched to a gene: 5. The CDR3 is 14 amino acids. This CDR3 reads CASSLQGAGEKLFF. The CDR3 bases are TGTGCCAGCAGTTTACAGGGGGCTGGCGAAAAACTGTTTTTT.

This CDR3 is CASSWASGPNKGEQFF. CDR3 in DNA: TGTGCCAGCAGTTGGGCTAGCGGGCCCAACAAAGGTGAGCAGTTCTTC. The chain recombines TRBV6-4 with TRBJ2-1; 8 nucleotides align to TRBD2. V gave up 5 bases and J gave up 9 bases; unmatched junction bases: 15. This CDR3 spans 16 amino acids. The V gene's germline CDR1 is MRHNA and CDR2 SNTAGT.

The rearrangement links TRBV28 to TRBJ1-1, with D maybe TRBD1 (6 bases). The germline gives CDR1 MDHEN, CDR2 SYDVKM. There are 15 residues in the CDR3. V gave up 4 bases and J gave up 0 bases, with 12 bases separating them. The CDR3 nucleotides read TGTGCCAGCAGTTCCAACAGGGACCTGAACACTGAAGCTTTCTTT. Its translation: CASSSNRDLNTEAFF.

A single count supports this clone. This rearrangement joins TRBV2 to TRBJ1-1; D remains unclear. The CDR3 sequence is 14 residues long. The V and J ends lost 5 bases and 0 bases respectively, with 10 bases between them. CDR1 is SNHLY, CDR2 FYNNEI, per germline. CDR3 residues: CASSIVRMNTEAFF. As DNA, the CDR3 is TGTGCCAGCAGTATCGTCAGGATGAACACTGAAGCTTTCTTT.

The genes are TRBV7-3 and TRBJ2-4; TRBD2 aligns across 7 bases. Trimming removed 5 bases from V and 5 bases from J; junction bases left unmatched: 6. This CDR3 comprises 14 residues. CDR1 is SGHTA, CDR2 FQGTGA, per germline. CDR3 in amino acids: CASSQAGPQNIQYF. In nucleotides, the CDR3 is TGTGCCAGCAGCCAAGCGGGACCCCAAAACATTCAGTACTTC.

V is TRBV11-3 and J is TRBJ2-5; TRBD2 matches at 14 bases. Germline V lookup: CDR1 SGHNT, CDR2 YENEEA. V lost 4 bases to trimming and J lost 4 bases; unmatched junction nucleotides: 5. The length of the CDR3 is 16 residues. CDR3 residues: CASSSPTSGGGETQYF. As DNA, the CDR3 is TGTGCCAGCAGCTCCCCGACTAGCGGGGGGGGAGAGACCCAGTACTTC. The full variable domain, its missing parts supplied by reference TRBV11-3 and TRBJ2-5, is EAGVVQSPRYKIIEKKQPVAFWCNPISGHNTLYWYLQNLGQGPELLIRYENEEAVDDSQLPKDRFSAERLKGVDSTLKIQPAELGDSAVYLCASSSPTSGGGETQYFGPGTRLLVL.

This rearrangement joins TRBV18 to TRBJ2-2; 10 bases are a match to TRBD1. The V gene end was trimmed by 4 bases and the J gene end by 1 base; junction bases not matched to a gene: 3. This CDR3 has 16 amino acids. CDR1 is KGHSH and CDR2 is LQKENI in the germline V gene. CDR3 bases: TGTGCCAGCTCACGCCGGGACAGGGGGAACACCGGGGAGCTGTTTTTT. Protein sequence: CASSRRDRGNTGELFF.

The V and J genes are TRBV1 and TRBJ1-5; the tabulated D call, TRBD1, remains unverified against the DNA. TRBV1 is a pseudogene locus. This CDR3 is 15 amino acids long. DNA for the CDR3: TGCACCAGCCCCTCGGGACAATATAGCAATCAGCCCCAGCATTTT. This sequence encodes CTSPSGQYSNQPQHF.

The chain combines TRBV12-3 or TRBV12-4 with TRBJ1-2; 7 bases map to TRBD1. The trim removed 3 bases at V and 3 bases at J, leaving 1 base unmatched. This CDR3 region has 13 residues. CDR3 residues: CASSFGQDYGYTF. CDR3 DNA sequence: TGTGCCAGCAGTTTCGGACAGGACTATGGCTACACCTTC.

The chain carries TRBV19 and TRBJ2-4, with D possibly TRBD2 on 5 matching bases. Per the germline V gene, CDR1 is LNHDA and CDR2 is SQIVND (reference sequence). The V gene lost 0 bases and the J gene lost 1 base, with 13 bases spanning the gap. CDR3 length equals 17 residues. CDR3 sequence reads: CASSIDQPGLAKNIQYF. DNA for the CDR3: TGTGCCAGTAGTATAGATCAGCCGGGGTTGGCCAAAAACATTCAGTACTTC.

This chain joins TRBV11-3 and TRBJ2-4; 10 positions match TRBD2. The CDR3 is 19 amino acids. The trim removed 5 bases at V and 8 bases at J, leaving 21 bases unmatched. Germline V lookup: CDR1 SGHNT, CDR2 YENEEA. The CDR3 loop reads CASSPPGIAGGRVADIQYF. CDR3 in DNA: TGTGCCAGCAGCCCCCCGGGGATAGCGGGGGGCAGAGTAGCGGACATTCAGTACTTC. Full variable domain (missing parts from reference TRBV11-3 and TRBJ2-4): EAGVVQSPRYKIIEKKQPVAFWCNPISGHNTLYWYLQNLGQGPELLIRYENEEAVDDSQLPKDRFSAERLKGVDSTLKIQPAELGDSAVYLCASSPPGIAGGRVADIQYFGAGTRLSVL.

V gene TRBV5-1 combines with J gene TRBJ1-4; D perhaps matches TRBD1 (5 bases). This CDR3 spans 14 amino acids. The V gene lost 4 bases and the J gene lost 3 bases, with 10 bases spanning the gap. Germline V gives CDR1 SGHRS, CDR2 YFSETQ. CDR3 loop: CASSLGHPNEKLFF. CDR3 in DNA: TGCGCCAGCAGCCTAGGACACCCTAATGAAAAACTGTTTTTT.

The rearrangement links TRBV4-1 to TRBJ1-5; the D gene is possibly TRBD1 (6 bases). The CDR3 runs 15 residues. CDR1 is MGHRA and CDR2 is YSYEKL in the germline V gene. Trimming cost V 3 bases and J 3 bases, with 12 bases left between them. CDR3 nucleotides: TGCGCCAGCAGCCAGGCGGACAGTTCCAATCAGCCCCAGCATTTT. Its translation: CASSQADSSNQPQHF.

The rearrangement links TRBV25-1 to TRBJ1-1, with 8 bases identical to TRBD1. Unmatched junction bases numbered 10, after V lost 3 bases and J lost 4 bases. Germline-derived CDR1 and CDR2 are MGHDK and SYGVNS. This CDR3 has 16 residues. The CDR3 DNA follows: TGTGCCAGCAGTGAGCAAGACAGGGGCACATTCACTGAAGCTTTCTTT. It yields the protein CASSEQDRGTFTEAFF.

The chain links TRBV6-4 to TRBJ2-7; D remains ambiguous. CDR3 length: 13 amino acids. CDR1 and CDR2 from the germline V gene are MRHNA and SNTAGT. V dropped 4 bases and J dropped 3 bases, with 10 bases sitting between them. The CDR3 is CASSVNVGYEQYF. The CDR3 region has the DNA TGTGCCAGCAGTGTAAATGTCGGCTACGAGCAGTACTTC.

Only a few counts were recorded for this clone. The chain carries TRBV7-9 and TRBJ1-2; 11 bases fit TRBD1. The CDR3 is 13 residues long. Germline lookup yields CDR1 SEHNR and CDR2 FQNEAQ (reference sequence). Trimming took 3 bases from V and 8 from J; bases not matched to a gene: 2. The CDR3 nucleotides read TGTGCCAGCAGCTTGGGACAGGGGGAGGGCTACACCTTC. Its protein is CASSLGQGEGYTF.

This clone was picked up a small number of times. The chain links TRBV9 to TRBJ2-2; 13 nucleotides match TRBD2. Trimming removed 4 bases from V and 8 bases from J; junction bases left unmatched: 8. The germline V gene encodes CDR1 SGDLS and CDR2 YYNGEE. This CDR3 region has 16 residues. This chain's CDR3 is CASSTTSGGASGELFF. The CDR3 DNA reads as TGTGCCAGCAGCACAACTAGCGGGGGGGCCTCAGGGGAGCTGTTTTTT.

The J gene is TRBJ1-4, the V gene TRBV7-9; D unresolved. V lost 1 base and J 8 bases, leaving 14 bases between the germline ends. CDR3 length: 15 amino acids. From germline, CDR1 is SEHNR and CDR2 FQNEAQ (reference sequence). CDR3 DNA: TGTGCCAGCAGCTTAGAAGCGAGGGTTGAAGAAAAACTGTTTTTT. It translates to CASSLEARVEEKLFF.

The chain links TRBV7-2 to TRBJ2-3; D is uncertain. Trimming removed 1 base at V and 0 bases at J, with 8 bases between. Germline CDR1 SGHTA, CDR2 FQGNSA. CDR3 length: 15 amino acids. The chain's CDR3 is CASSLGAVSTDTQYF. The DNA of the CDR3 is TGTGCCAGCAGCTTAGGGGCAGTTAGCACAGATACGCAGTATTTT.

This clone was detected a few times. V and J are TRBV10-3 and TRBJ1-2; TRBD1 matches 10 bases. CDR3 length: 14 residues. The V gene end was trimmed by 5 bases and the J gene end by 3 bases; junction bases not matched to a gene: 3. In germline, CDR1 is ENHRY, CDR2 SYGVKD. The CDR3 sequence is CAISLGQGDYGYTF. The CDR3 DNA reads as TGTGCCATCAGTTTAGGACAGGGGGACTATGGCTACACCTTC.

V gene TRBV7-2 combines with J gene TRBJ2-2, with a possible D match to TRBD1 (7 bases). V was clipped by 5 bases and J by 4 bases, with 14 bases between them. The length of the CDR3 is 15 residues. From germline, CDR1 is SGHTA and CDR2 FQGNSA. In DNA form, the CDR3 reads TGTGCCAGCAGCGCAGGGGGGTCCGGCACCGGGGAGCTGTTTTTT. It codes for CASSAGGSGTGELFF. The full variable domain, with the rest looked up from reference TRBV7-2 and TRBJ2-2, is GAGVSQSPSNKVTEKGKDVELRCDPISGHTALYWYRQSLGQGLEFLIYFQGNSAPDKSGLPSDRFSAERTGGSVSTLTIQRTQQEDSAVYLCASSAGGSGTGELFFGEGSRLTVL.

The CDR3 DNA sequence: TGTGCCAGCAGCCTCGGGGGTTCTAATGAAAAACTGTTTTTT. Protein sequence: CASSLGGSNEKLFF. This rearrangement joins TRBV6-6 to TRBJ1-4; perhaps TRBD1 as D (5 bases). CDR3 length: 14 amino acids. Per germline, CDR1 MNHNY and CDR2 SVGAGI (reference sequence). V lost 6 bases to trimming and J lost 3 bases, with 11 bases between them.

This chain links TRBV11-2 with TRBJ2-1; the D is unclear. Germline V lookup: CDR1 SGHAT, CDR2 FQNNGV. The CDR3 contains 14 residues. The V end lost 1 base, the J end lost 0 bases, and 4 bases lay between the germline ends. CDR3 amino acids: CASSLAYSYNEQFF. The CDR3 DNA follows: TGTGCCAGCAGCTTAGCCTACTCCTACAATGAGCAGTTCTTC.

The gene calls are TRBV7-3 and TRBJ2-3, with 8 nucleotides matching TRBD1. Germline V lookup: CDR1 SGHTA, CDR2 FQGTGA. This CDR3 contains 15 residues. V shed 1 base and J 4 bases; nucleotides not matched to a gene: 4. For the CDR3, the DNA is TGTGCCAGCAGCTTAATGGGACAGGCAGCAGATACGCAGTATTTT. It yields the protein CASSLMGQAADTQYF.

This chain uses TRBV6-5 with TRBJ2-5; 12 bases are a match to TRBD2. Germline V gene lookup returns CDR1 MNHEY and CDR2 SVGAGI. Trimming at V came to 7 bases and at J to 9 bases, leaving 9 bases not matched to a gene. The CDR3 extends over 14 amino acids. CDR3 in amino acids: CASTLASGGEAQYF. The CDR3 nucleotides read TGTGCCAGCACTTTGGCTAGCGGGGGGGAGGCCCAGTACTTC.

Comments on this clone: Other DNA sequences from this sample encode an identical CDR3 as well. This chain links TRBV5-5 with TRBJ1-1; 7 bases match TRBD1. V shed 0 bases, J shed 5 bases, and the junction held 4 bases outside the gene matches. The CDR3 is made up of 14 amino acids. Germline CDR1 SGHKS, CDR2 YYEKEE (reference sequence). The CDR3 DNA reads TGTGCCAGCAGCTTGGGACAGGGTGGAACTGAAGCTTTCTTT. Amino acids: CASSLGQGGTEAFF.

This chain links TRBV27 with TRBJ1-1; 8 bases agree with TRBD1. This CDR3 spans 14 amino acids. CDR1 MNHEY and CDR2 SMNVEV come from the germline V gene (reference sequence). Unmatched junction bases numbered 7, after V lost 6 bases and J lost 4 bases. In nucleotides, the CDR3 is TGTGCCAGCAGGTCACAGGGGGGGAGCACTGAAGCTTTCTTT. This translates into CASRSQGGSTEAFF.